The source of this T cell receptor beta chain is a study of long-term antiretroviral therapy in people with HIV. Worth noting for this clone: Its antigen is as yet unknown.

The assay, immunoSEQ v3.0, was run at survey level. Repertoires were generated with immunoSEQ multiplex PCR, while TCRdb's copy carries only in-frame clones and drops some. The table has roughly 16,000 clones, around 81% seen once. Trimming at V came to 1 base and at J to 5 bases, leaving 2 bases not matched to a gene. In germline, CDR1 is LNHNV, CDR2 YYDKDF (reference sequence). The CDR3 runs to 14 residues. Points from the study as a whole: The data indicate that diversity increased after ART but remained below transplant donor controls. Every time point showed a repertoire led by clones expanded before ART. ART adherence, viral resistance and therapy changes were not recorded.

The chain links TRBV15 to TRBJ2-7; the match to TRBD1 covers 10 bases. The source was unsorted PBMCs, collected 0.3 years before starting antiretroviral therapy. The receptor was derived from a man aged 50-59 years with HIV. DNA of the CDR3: TGTGCCACCAGCAGAGGACAGGGGGCCCACGAGCAGTACTTC. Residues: CATSRGQGAHEQYF.